This passage covers 18 T cell receptor beta chains from one sample sequenced in a study of shared clonotypes between healthy human individuals. Libraries were prepared by immunoSEQ multiplex PCR; TCRdb keeps only in-frame clonotypes and omits some of them. The sample yields under 2,000,000 clones, less than 95% seen once. Naive CD8 cells, CD45RO-negative and positively selected for CCR7, excluded terminally differentiated effector memory CD45RA+ cells. Source material: naive CD8+ T cells sorted from blood. All receptors come from a man between 18 and 35 years old in good health.

The chain couples TRBV30 to TRBJ2-5; D perhaps matches TRBD1 (5 bases). CDR1 is GTSNPN, CDR2 SVGIG, per germline (reference sequence). The germline V and J ends were trimmed by 0 bases and 0 bases, with 14 bases remaining between them. CDR3 length equals 16 residues. CDR3 nucleotides: TGTGCCTGGAGTGTACTGGGGCACCCTGACCAAGAGACCCAGTACTTC. Protein: CAWSVLGHPDQETQYF.

The chain joins TRBV7-9 to TRBJ2-5; TRBD1 matches 7 bases. The CDR3 totals 16 residues. J lost 12 bases, V lost 1 base, and 17 bases had no gene match. CDR1 and CDR2 (germline): SEHNR, FQNEAQ (reference sequence). This chain's CDR3 is CASSLEGGSVVVDKYF. CDR3 bases: TGTGCCAGCAGCTTAGAAGGGGGCAGCGTGGTAGTAGACAAGTACTTC.

The chain is built from TRBV13 and TRBJ2-3; D may be TRBD1 (6 bases). The CDR3 contains 14 residues. With 5 bases removed from V and 6 bases from J, the gap between germline ends came to 15 bases. The germline V gene encodes CDR1 PRHDT and CDR2 FYEKMQ (reference sequence). The CDR3 reads CASSIDRSRDTQYF. The CDR3 bases are TGTGCCAGCAGCATTGACAGGAGCAGGGATACGCAGTATTTT.

V and J are TRBV5-6 and TRBJ2-5; no firm D call. Looked up from germline, CDR1 is SGHDT and CDR2 is YYEEEE. Trimming pared 2 bases from V and 0 bases from J, leaving 8 bases between. This CDR3 has 14 amino acids. CDR3: CASSFQGNQETQYF. The CDR3 DNA reads TGTGCCAGCAGCTTCCAAGGGAACCAAGAGACCCAGTACTTC.

The CDR3 region has the DNA TGTGCCAGCCTAGCGGGGGTCTCCTACAATGAGCAGTTCTTC. Amino acid sequence: CASLAGVSYNEQFF. The rearrangement joins TRBV28 to TRBJ2-1; 10 bases align to TRBD2. The junction had 1 base not matched to a gene; V was cut back by 8 bases and J by 0 bases. CDR1 and CDR2 (germline): MDHEN, SYDVKM. This CDR3 has 14 residues.

The chain carries TRBV9 and TRBJ2-7; 12 bases agree with TRBD2. Germline V gene data show CDR1 as SGDLS and CDR2 as YYNGEE. CDR3 length: 16 amino acids. V gave up 2 bases and J gave up 4 bases; unmatched junction bases: 7. This CDR3 reads CASSVGAGLAGYEQYF. CDR3 in DNA: TGTGCCAGCAGCGTGGGGGCAGGACTAGCGGGGTACGAGCAGTACTTC.

This chain uses TRBV7-2 with TRBJ2-7; the match to TRBD2 covers 11 bases. This CDR3 is 16 amino acids long. Trimming at V came to 1 base and at J to 4 bases, leaving 6 bases not matched to a gene. Germline CDR1 and CDR2: SGHTA and FQGNSA. The CDR3 coding sequence is TGTGCCAGCAGCTTAGAGGGACTAGCGGCTGGTTACGAGCAGTACTTC. Encoded protein: CASSLEGLAAGYEQYF.

This clone was seen once. The chain is built from TRBV27 and TRBJ1-5; TRBD1 might be the D (6 bases). Trimming pared 3 bases from V and 3 bases from J, leaving 15 bases between. There are 16 residues in the CDR3. CDR1 MNHEY and CDR2 SMNVEV come from the germline V gene (reference sequence). CDR3 sequence (DNA): TGTGCCAGCAGTTTGGTGGGGGCCCATAACAATCAGCCCCAGCATTTT. Its translation: CASSLVGAHNNQPQHF.

This sequence joins TRBV12-2 and TRBJ2-1; the table gives TRBD2 as D, unverified against the DNA. TRBV12-2 is a pseudogene segment. This CDR3 spans 19 amino acids. CDR3 sequence: CASRLWLGLAGTPYNEQFF. CDR3 nucleotides: TGTGCAAGTCGCTTGTGGTTGGGACTAGCGGGGACGCCCTACAATGAGCAGTTCTTC.

The chain recombines TRBV7-6 with TRBJ1-4; 9 nucleotides match TRBD1. The ends lost 5 bases at V and 5 bases at J; junction bases unmatched: 3. Germline V gene lookup returns CDR1 SGHVS and CDR2 FNYEAQ. The CDR3 covers 14 residues. CDR3 sequence reads: CASSIGTGNEKLFF. The CDR3 nucleotides are TGTGCCAGCAGCATCGGGACAGGGAATGAAAAACTGTTTTTT.

J is TRBJ2-3 and V is TRBV4-3; tentatively, D is TRBD1 (6 bases). The CDR3 totals 15 residues. Trimming took 3 bases from V and 0 from J, leaving 10 bases between them. Germline assignment: CDR1 LGHNA and CDR2 YSLEER. CDR3 region: CASSHRTDSTDTQYF. The CDR3 region has the DNA TGCGCCAGCAGCCACAGGACAGATAGCACAGATACGCAGTATTTT.

This rearrangement joins TRBV15 to TRBJ2-7; maybe TRBD1 (6 bases). The CDR3 contains 14 residues. The germline gives CDR1 LNHNV, CDR2 YYDKDF (reference sequence). V was shortened by 3 bases and J by 0 bases, with 9 bases between the two germline ends. CDR3 nucleotide sequence: TGTGCCACCAGCAGCGACAGGATCTCCTACGAGCAGTACTTC. Its translation is CATSSDRISYEQYF.

As to this clone: Other DNA sequences in this specimen translate into the identical CDR3. V usage is TRBV5-6 and J usage is TRBJ2-7; D is uncertain. Trimming took 0 bases from V and 6 from J, leaving 10 bases between them. Germline V gene sequence: CDR1 SGHDT, CDR2 YYEEEE. This CDR3 has 13 residues. The CDR3 sequence: CASSLGGSGEQYF. The CDR3 DNA follows: TGTGCCAGCAGCTTGGGGGGTTCTGGCGAGCAGTACTTC.

The gene calls are TRBV15 and TRBJ1-4; 7 bases align to TRBD1. Germline CDR1 and CDR2: LNHNV and YYDKDF (reference sequence). Losses at the gene ends were 0 bases for V and 3 bases for J; bases not matched to a gene: 1. This CDR3 comprises 15 residues. The CDR3 bases are TGTGCCACCAGCAGAGACGGGACAGCTAATGAAAAACTGTTTTTT. This sequence encodes CATSRDGTANEKLFF.

V gene TRBV18 combines with J gene TRBJ2-1; TRBD2 might be the D (5 bases). CDR3 length: 16 residues. Looked up from germline, CDR1 is KGHSH and CDR2 is LQKENI. V lost 3 bases, J lost 0 bases, and 12 bases lay in between. DNA for the CDR3: TGTGCCAGCTCACCTTTAATCGGGAACTCCTACAATGAGCAGTTCTTC. As protein: CASSPLIGNSYNEQFF.

The chain employs TRBV5-6 and TRBJ2-7; a possible D gene is TRBD1 (5 bases). The CDR3 length is 15 residues. V was cut by 0 bases and J by 0 bases, with 10 bases left in between. CDR1 is SGHDT, CDR2 YYEEEE, per germline. CDR3 bases: TGTGCCAGCAGCTTGGCAGGGTCAACCTCCTACGAGCAGTACTTC. It codes for CASSLAGSTSYEQYF.

The chain couples TRBV5-1 to TRBJ1-1; D is ambiguous. Trimming removed 3 bases at V and 1 base at J, with 7 bases between. This CDR3 is 13 amino acids long. CDR1 and CDR2 from the germline V gene are SGHRS and YFSETQ. This CDR3 reads CASSSSKNTEAFF. CDR3 bases: TGCGCCAGCAGCTCCTCAAAGAACACTGAAGCTTTCTTT.

Of note for this clone: No DNA is shown, since the ends of the CDR3 on it are uncertain; the CDR3 is the one TCRdb lists. The chain carries TRBV5-6 and TRBJ2-7; the DNA was not compared with TRBD1, the D call given in the table. Germline CDR1 SGHDT, CDR2 YYEEEE. The CDR3 numbers 14 amino acids, ends counted. CDR3 residues: CASSWGTGNGEQHF.